Below, 27 T cell receptor beta chains from the same sample are listed, as sequenced in a study of regulatory T cells in long-lasting Graves disease. Noted time point: newly diagnosed GD, antithyroid drugs for less than 3 months. PBMC RNA was the source of the TCR library. CDR3 regions were amplified by Arm-PCR using iRepertoire HTBI primers to build TCR beta libraries. Each CDR3 protein is one row after TCRdb ran MiXCR on the multiplex PCR reads. The sample shows 350,000 to 450,000 distinct CDR3 sequences, 15% of them seen only once. These same data were also listed under a study on T cells in Graves' hyperthyroidism and ophthalmopathy.

The sample here was peripheral blood mononuclear cells (PBMCs), taken at new diagnosis, from a patient treated with antithyroid drugs. These receptors originate from a woman aged 25 to 39 with Graves disease.

This clonotype was seen at least ten times. The J gene is TRBJ2-7, the V gene TRBV29-1; 9 bases are a match to TRBD1. CDR1 SQVTM and CDR2 ANQGSEA come from the germline V gene. This CDR3 region has 13 residues. Losses at the gene ends were 5 bases for V and 3 bases for J; bases not matched to a gene: 5. The CDR3 DNA sequence: TGCAGCGTTCGGACAGGGGTGGGCTACGAGCAGTACTTC. It yields the protein CSVRTGVGYEQYF.

This clonotype was recorded many times. The chain is built from TRBV12-3 or TRBV12-4 and TRBJ1-3; the match to TRBD1 covers 7 bases. There are 18 residues in the CDR3. The V segment lost 3 bases and the J segment 7 bases; nucleotides outside the gene matches: 18. As DNA, the CDR3 is TGTGCCAGCAGTTTCGACCCCGCGCCCGGGACAGCCGGGAACACCATATATTTT. Translation: CASSFDPAPGTAGNTIYF.

This clonotype was seen a handful of times. The rearrangement uses TRBV30 and TRBJ1-6; no firm D call. Per the germline V gene, CDR1 is GTSNPN and CDR2 is SVGIG (reference sequence). The V and J ends lost 0 bases and 5 bases respectively, with 5 bases between them. CDR3 length equals 13 residues. The CDR3 loop reads CAWSVGDNSPLHF. CDR3 DNA: TGTGCCTGGAGTGTTGGAGATAATTCACCCCTCCACTTT.

This clonotype occurred a few times. The chain combines TRBV25-1 with TRBJ2-5, with D possibly matching TRBD2 (6 bases). CDR3 length: 14 amino acids. The germline V gene encodes CDR1 MGHDK and CDR2 SYGVNS. Trimming left V 7 bases short and J 4 bases short, with 16 bases between. The CDR3 is CASTQGLLGETQYF. In DNA, the CDR3 is TGTGCCAGCACTCAAGGACTACTCGGAGAGACCCAGTACTTC. The full variable domain, rest sourced from reference TRBV25-1 and TRBJ2-5, is EADIYQTPRYLVIGTGKKITLECSQTMGHDKMYWYQQDPGMELHLIHYSYGVNSTEKGDLSSESTVSRIRTEHFPLTLESARPSHTSQYLCASTQGLLGETQYFGPGTRLLVL.

In its sample, this clonotype was seen many times. The rearrangement joins TRBV18 to TRBJ2-3, with 9 bases identical to TRBD2. J lost 6 bases, V lost 2 bases, and 6 bases had no gene match. The CDR3 runs 15 residues. Germline V lookup: CDR1 KGHSH, CDR2 LQKENI. The CDR3 reads CASSPEGLAGDTQYF. The CDR3, as DNA: TGTGCCAGCTCACCAGAGGGACTAGCTGGTGATACGCAGTATTTT.

In its sample, this clonotype was seen a few times. The chain combines TRBV5-1 with TRBJ2-5; a weak D match, TRBD1 (5 bases). From germline, CDR1 is SGHRS and CDR2 YFSETQ. V was clipped by 2 bases and J by 1 base, with 9 bases between them. The CDR3 has 14 residues. The CDR3 here is CASSFPTVQETQYF. The CDR3 DNA is TGCGCCAGCAGCTTTCCGACAGTCCAAGAGACCCAGTACTTC.

This clonotype was found many times. V gene TRBV2 combines with J gene TRBJ1-3; 8 nucleotides line up with TRBD1. V lost 4 bases, J lost 2 bases, and 4 bases stayed unmatched. Per germline, CDR1 SNHLY and CDR2 FYNNEI. The length of the CDR3 is 15 residues. The CDR3 loop is CASSVDRGTGNTIYF. Written as DNA, the CDR3 is TGTGCCAGCAGTGTTGACAGGGGCACTGGAAACACCATATATTTT.

This clonotype was detected ten times or more. This chain links TRBV6-2 or TRBV6-3 with TRBJ2-5, with D unresolved. The CDR3 has 13 amino acids. Germline V lookup: CDR1 MNHEY, CDR2 SVGEGT. The V gene lost 2 bases and the J gene lost 3 bases, with 7 bases spanning the gap. CDR3 coding DNA: TGTGCCAGCAGTTACGGGGTCAAAGAGACCCAGTACTTC. This translates into CASSYGVKETQYF.

The table lists this clonotype with many counts. The chain combines TRBV7-8 with TRBJ2-1; TRBD2 matches at 10 bases. V trimming: 1 base; J trimming: 8 bases; junction bases outside the gene matches: 8. Per germline, CDR1 SGHVS and CDR2 FQNEAQ. CDR3 size: 16 residues. CDR3 in amino acids: CASSLVDSGRYHEQFF. Here the CDR3 DNA reads TGTGCCAGCAGCTTAGTCGATAGCGGGAGGTACCATGAGCAGTTCTTC.

This clonotype was counted many times. J is TRBJ2-7 and V is TRBV30, with D perhaps matching TRBD1 (6 bases). Trimming stripped 4 bases from V and 3 bases from J, with 16 bases between. CDR3 length: 14 amino acids. Germline CDR1 reads GTSNPN; CDR2 reads SVGIG (reference sequence). The CDR3 sequence is CAWKGRWTDYEQYF. The CDR3 coding sequence is TGTGCCTGGAAGGGCCGGTGGACAGACTACGAGCAGTACTTC.

Ten or more counts support this clonotype. CDR3 DNA sequence: TGTGCCAGTAGTATAGCAGCCTCCTACAATGAGCAGTTCTTC. Amino acids: CASSIAASYNEQFF. J is TRBJ2-1 and V is TRBV19; D remains ambiguous. The germline V gene encodes CDR1 LNHDA and CDR2 SQIVND (reference sequence). V lost 1 base and J 0 bases, leaving 4 bases between the germline ends. This CDR3 has 14 amino acids.

This clonotype was seen only a few times. This chain uses TRBV20-1 with TRBJ1-1; D gene ambiguous. V lost 3 bases, J lost 4 bases, and 9 bases lay in between. The CDR3 length is 12 residues. In germline, CDR1 is DFQATT, CDR2 SNEGSKA (reference sequence). CDR3 in amino acids: CSARLSSTEAFF. The CDR3 DNA is TGCAGTGCTAGGCTGTCGAGCACTGAAGCTTTCTTT.

This clonotype was observed many times. The V and J genes are TRBV12-3 or TRBV12-4 and TRBJ1-2, with 8 bases identical to TRBD1. The J segment lost 7 bases and the V segment lost 7 bases, leaving 17 bases of the junction unmatched. The CDR3 runs 16 residues. The DNA for the CDR3 is TGTGCCAGCACCCAGGGGGGGGCAGGGGGCGTCGTTGGCTACACCTTC. Translating gives CASTQGGAGGVVGYTF.

This clonotype was detected ten times or more. This sequence joins TRBV6-5 and TRBJ1-1, with 7 bases lining up with TRBD1. The J segment lost 5 bases and the V segment lost 3 bases, leaving 6 bases of the junction unmatched. CDR1 and CDR2 (germline): MNHEY, SVGAGI. This CDR3 comprises 14 residues. The CDR3 loop reads CASSYESGGTEAFF. The CDR3 region has the DNA TGTGCCAGCAGTTATGAGTCAGGGGGAACTGAAGCTTTCTTT.

This clonotype was counted ten times or more. The CDR3 DNA sequence: TGTGCCATCAGTGACCTCGGGACAGGCGCCGCCTACGAGCAGTACTTC. This codes for CAISDLGTGAAYEQYF. The chain joins TRBV10-3 to TRBJ2-7; 8 nucleotides line up with TRBD1. Germline loops: CDR1 ENHRY, CDR2 SYGVKD. V lost 3 bases and J lost 2; bases outside the gene matches: 9. The CDR3 extends over 16 amino acids.

Many counts were recorded for this clonotype. The chain joins TRBV20-1 to TRBJ2-3; TRBD2 matches 12 bases. The V segment lost 5 bases and the J segment 6 bases; nucleotides outside the gene matches: 6. Germline CDR1 reads DFQATT; CDR2 reads SNEGSKA (reference sequence). The CDR3 contains 14 residues. CDR3 coding DNA: TGCAGTGCTCCAGGACTAGCGGGAAAGGATACGCAGTATTTT. Amino acid sequence: CSAPGLAGKDTQYF.

This clonotype was counted at least ten times. The chain carries TRBV20-1 and TRBJ2-1; 11 positions match TRBD2. The CDR3 consists of 15 residues. V gave up 6 bases and J gave up 7 bases; unmatched junction bases: 11. Germline V gives CDR1 DFQATT, CDR2 SNEGSKA (reference sequence). CDR3: CSASDLAGGFNEQFF. In nucleotides, the CDR3 is TGCAGTGCAAGCGACCTAGCGGGAGGTTTTAATGAGCAGTTCTTC.

About this clonotype: An end of the junction does not agree with germline; a read error may underlie this. This chain uses TRBV19 with TRBJ2-7; D is unresolved. This CDR3 has 14 amino acids. CDR1 and CDR2 from the germline V gene are LNHDA and SQIVND (reference sequence). CDR3 coding DNA: TGTGCCAGTAGTCCCCATGGACCCAACTACGGGCAGTACTTC. Translation: CASSPHGPNYGQYF.

The J gene is TRBJ2-7, the V gene TRBV30; 7 bases fit TRBD1. Germline values: CDR1 GTSNPN, CDR2 SVGIG (reference sequence). After removal of 2 bases from V and 5 bases from J, the junction contained 3 bases not matched to a gene. This CDR3 has 12 residues. The CDR3 DNA is TGTGCCTGGAGTCCACAGGGGAACGAGCAGTACTTC. This encodes CAWSPQGNEQYF.

This clonotype was recorded at least ten times. V is TRBV11-2 and J is TRBJ2-7, with a tentative D call TRBD2 (6 bases). V gave up 4 bases and J gave up 9 bases, with 16 bases separating them. The CDR3 loop spans 13 amino acids. Germline V gene lookup returns CDR1 SGHAT and CDR2 FQNNGV. CDR3 nucleotides: TGTGCCAGCAGCTCTGGAGGGACCCCGGTGCAGTACTTC. This gives the protein CASSSGGTPVQYF.

This clonotype was seen repeatedly, ten times or more. This chain links TRBV12-3 or TRBV12-4 with TRBJ1-3; D remains ambiguous. V was pared by 6 bases and J by 4 bases, with 10 bases between. The CDR3 sequence is 13 residues long. The CDR3 sequence is CASRDNFGNTIYF. DNA of the CDR3: TGTGCCAGCAGAGATAACTTCGGAAACACCATATATTTT.

A few counts support this clonotype. The genes are TRBV4-1 and TRBJ1-5; maybe TRBD1 (5 bases). The V end lost 0 bases, the J end lost 0 bases, and 6 bases lay between the germline ends. Germline V CDR1 and CDR2: MGHRA, YSYEKL. The CDR3 consists of 15 residues. This chain's CDR3 is CASSQEGLSNQPQHF. DNA for the CDR3: TGCGCCAGCAGCCAAGAGGGGCTTAGCAATCAGCCCCAGCATTTT.

This clonotype was counted at least ten times. The V call is TRBV5-1, the J call TRBJ2-3, with 10 bases fitting TRBD2. The V and J ends lost 3 bases and 1 base, in that order; junction bases with no gene match: 5. The CDR3 consists of 16 residues. The V gene's germline CDR1 is SGHRS and CDR2 YFSETQ. The CDR3 reads CASSSIAGGRTDTQYF. The CDR3 DNA reads as TGCGCCAGCAGCTCTATAGCGGGAGGCCGCACAGATACGCAGTATTTT.

The genes are TRBV4-1 and TRBJ1-1; D not certain. Trimming stripped 3 bases from V and 1 base from J, with 9 bases between. Germline CDR1 is MGHRA and CDR2 is YSYEKL. This CDR3 comprises 14 residues. The CDR3: CASSHLQRNTEAFF. CDR3 nucleotides: TGCGCCAGCAGCCATCTCCAACGGAACACTGAAGCTTTCTTT.

In regard to this clonotype: A far larger clone is just one base off, so this is likely a read error. The chain is built from TRBV2 and TRBJ2-7; TRBD1 aligns across 10 bases. This CDR3 comprises 13 residues. The germline CDR1 and CDR2 sequences are SNHLY and FYNNEI. The V segment lost 6 bases and the J segment 3 bases; nucleotides outside the gene matches: 2. This CDR3 is CASRRTGGYEQYF. The CDR3 bases are TGTGCCAGCAGACGGACAGGGGGCTACGAGCAGTACTTC.

This clonotype was counted at least ten times. The gene calls are TRBV30 and TRBJ2-6, with D hard to call. Trimming stripped 2 bases from V and 0 bases from J, with 5 bases between. From germline, CDR1 is GTSNPN and CDR2 SVGIG (reference sequence). The CDR3 has 14 amino acids. The CDR3 here is CAWSRDSGANVLTF. CDR3 bases: TGTGCCTGGAGTAGGGACTCTGGGGCCAACGTCCTGACTTTC. Full variable domain (rest looked up from reference TRBV30 and TRBJ2-6): SQTIHQWPATLVQPVGSPLSLECTVEGTSNPNLYWYRQAAGRGLQLLFYSVGIGQISSEVPQNLSASRPQDRQFILSSKKLLLSDSGFYLCAWSRDSGANVLTFGAGSRLTVL.

The table lists this clonotype with a few counts. The rearrangement joins TRBV13 to TRBJ2-1; D not resolved. The end of the DNA is better explained by TRBJ2-5, so the J call may be wrong. Germline V gene data show CDR1 as PRHDT and CDR2 as FYEKMQ (reference sequence). The CDR3 spans 12 residues. The CDR3 loop is CASSRAQETQYF. The CDR3 DNA sequence: TGTGCCAGCAGCCGCGCCCAAGAGACCCAGTACTTC.